A selection of T cell receptor beta chains follows, all from one sample in a study of identical twins. MiXCR was run by TCRdb on the 5' RACE reads, yielding one entry per CDR3 protein. This table holds roughly 280,000 distinct CDR3 sequences, 8% to 9.5% found once. These same data were also listed under a study on yellow fever vaccine responses in identical twins.

Sequencing was performed on CD8+ T cells sorted from blood. All receptors come from a woman aged 18-29 years in good health. Each CDR3 is given with its conserved first and last residue. The order of the fields is clone size, D gene, J gene, V gene, CDR3 DNA, CDR3 protein. D genes are given only for firm matches. Part of the rows lack a size; the others show once, few, many or a class for expanded clones.

>-|TRBD2|TRBJ2-3|TRBV2
TGTGCCAGCAGTGACGGACTAGCGGGTTCTAGCACAGATACGCAGTATTTT
CASSDGLAGSSTDTQYF
>few|TRBD2|TRBJ2-7|TRBV10-2
TGCGCCAGCAGTGAGTTACTAGCGGGACTCTACGAGCAGTACTTC
CASSELLAGLYEQYF
>many|TRBD1|TRBJ1-3|TRBV29-1
TGCAGCGCCAGGGGGGAGCCTGGAAACACCATATATTTT
CSARGEPGNTIYF
>-|TRBD2|TRBJ2-2|TRBV2
TGTGCCACCAACCAGCCAGCGGGAGGCTACACCGGGGAGCTGTTTTTT
CATNQPAGGYTGELFF
>few|TRBD2|TRBJ2-3|TRBV6-2/TRBV6-3
TGTGCCAGCAGTTACGGCACTAGCGGGAGGGCCGTTGATACGCAGTATTTT
CASSYGTSGRAVDTQYF
>few|TRBD1|TRBJ2-7|TRBV4-2
TGTGCCAGCAGCCAAGACGGGACAGGGGTTTCCTACGAGCAGTACTTC
CASSQDGTGVSYEQYF
>many|-|TRBJ1-2|TRBV6-5
TGTGCCAGCAGTTACTCGCCCGGGGTACTGAGCTATGGCTACACCTTC
CASSYSPGVLSYGYTF
>few|-|TRBJ2-3|TRBV4-2
TGTGCCAGCAGCCAATCCCTGTTGGGCGGCTTAGGGGATACGCAGTATTTT
CASSQSLLGGLGDTQYF
>many|-|TRBJ1-1|TRBV29-1
TGCAGCGTGTTCGGACTGAACACTGAAGCTTTCTTT
CSVFGLNTEAFF
>few|-|TRBJ1-1|TRBV27
TGTGCCAGCGGGGGTGCAGGCACTTTAGGGACTGAAGCTTTCTTT
CASGGAGTLGTEAFF
>-|-|TRBJ2-7|TRBV3-1
TGTGCCAGCTGCCAGCTTCACGGAAGCTCCTACGAGCAGTACTTC
CASCQLHGSSYEQYF
>-|-|TRBJ2-5|TRBV7-9
TGTGCCAGCAGCCCACCGGGACCCCAGGATGTTGAGACCCAGTACTTC
CASSPPGPQDVETQYF
>-|-|TRBJ2-1|TRBV27
TGTGCCAGCAGTTTATTTGGGATGGGCTACAATGAGCAGTTCTTC
CASSLFGMGYNEQFF
>-|-|TRBJ2-5|TRBV18
TGTGCCAGCTCACCACGGACGGACCAAGAGACCCAGTACTTC
CASSPRTDQETQYF
>many|TRBD1|TRBJ2-5|TRBV29-1
TGCAGCGTTGATGAGACAGGGGCTCAAGAGACCCAGTACTTC
CSVDETGAQETQYF
>-|-|TRBJ2-5|TRBV7-6
TGTGCCAGCAGCTTAGGTAGCTCGAAGACCCAGTACTTC
CASSLGSSKTQYF
>few|TRBD1|TRBJ2-7|TRBV20-1
TGCAGTGCTGCCTCCCGACAGGGCTTTAGAGAGCAGTACTTC
CSAASRQGFREQYF
>few|-|TRBJ2-7|TRBV24-1
TGTGCCACCGGAGACGTCTACGAGCAGTACTTC
CATGDVYEQYF
>few|-|TRBJ2-7|TRBV30
TGTGCCTGCGTCGGTCTAGGGGGATACGAGCAGTACTTC
CACVGLGGYEQYF
>-|TRBD2|TRBJ2-7|TRBV4-1
TGCGCCAGCAGCCCCTTCGGGACTAGCGGCCCCTACGAGCAGTACTTC
CASSPFGTSGPYEQYF
>many|-|TRBJ2-2|TRBV4-2
TGTGCCAGCAAGGGGACGACAGAGACCGGGGAGCTGTTTTTT
CASKGTTETGELFF
>-|-|TRBJ1-5|TRBV27
TGTGCCAGCAGTCCCCGGGGGGGCAATCAGCCCCAGCATTTT
CASSPRGGNQPQHF
>-|-|TRBJ2-7|TRBV20-1
TGCAGTGCTAGATCAGGGTTTTCCTACGAGCAGTACTTC
CSARSGFSYEQYF
>-|-|TRBJ2-1|TRBV4-1
TGCGCCAGCAGCACCCTAGGGTACAATGAGCAGTTCTTC
CASSTLGYNEQFF
>few|TRBD2|TRBJ2-5|TRBV28
TGTGCCAGCAGTGCCGAAGCGGGGGGTCAAGAGACCCAGTACTTC
CASSAEAGGQETQYF
>few|-|TRBJ2-7|TRBV29-1
TGCAGCGTTGGGGCCGGGACACGGCCCTCCTACGAGCAGTACTTC
CSVGAGTRPSYEQYF
>-|-|TRBJ1-4|TRBV29-1
TGCAGCGTTGAACAGGGTAATGAAAAACTGTTTTTT
CSVEQGNEKLFF
>-|-|TRBJ1-1|TRBV30
TGTGCCTGGACTCCCCCTGAAGCTTTCTTT
CAWTPPEAFF
>many|TRBD2|TRBJ2-7|TRBV28
TGTGCCAGCAGTTCCTACGGGAGGGTAGCGGGGGTTGGGCTCGAGCAGTACTTC
CASSSYGRVAGVGLEQYF
>many|-|TRBJ2-1|TRBV4-1
TGCGCCAGCAGCCAGAACGATGAGCAGTTCTTC
CASSQNDEQFF
>many|-|TRBJ1-1|TRBV6-5
TGTGCCAGCAGTTACCAGACACGAGGTGAAGCTTTCTTT
CASSYQTRGEAFF
>few|TRBD2|TRBJ2-7|TRBV6-5
TGTGCCAGCAGTTACTCCCCACTAGCGGGGGTCTACGAGCAGTACTTC
CASSYSPLAGVYEQYF
>many|TRBD2|TRBJ2-3|TRBV27
TGTGCCAGCAGTTCCCCACCTATAGCGGGAGGTGTCGGCACAGATACGCAGTATTTT
CASSSPPIAGGVGTDTQYF
>-|TRBD2|TRBJ2-3|TRBV15
TGTGCCACCAGCGGGGACTACAATACGCAGTATTTT
CATSGDYNTQYF
>many|-|TRBJ2-7|TRBV12-3/TRBV12-4
TGTGCCAGCAGTTGGGGGATCTCCTACGAGCAGTACTTC
CASSWGISYEQYF
>many|-|TRBJ2-6|TRBV27
TGTGCCAGCAGTTGGTTACCGGGACGGCGAGCCTCTGGGGCCAACGTCCTGACTTTC
CASSWLPGRRASGANVLTF
>many|TRBD2|TRBJ2-1|TRBV12-5
TGTGCTAGTGGCACCTTTTTTAGCGGGAGGGCCACTGAGCAGTTCTTC
CASGTFFSGRATEQFF
>-|TRBD1|TRBJ1-1|TRBV4-1
TGCGCCAGCAGCCAAGAGGACAGGCTGAACACTGAAGCTTTCTTT
CASSQEDRLNTEAFF
>few|TRBD2|TRBJ2-4|TRBV7-9
TGTGCCAGCAGCTCGCCCCGGGAGGCTTTACTTCAGTACTTC
CASSSPREALLQYF
>few|-|TRBJ2-7|TRBV18
TGTGCCAGCTCACCGGGACGGGCTTCCTACGAGCAGTACTTC
CASSPGRASYEQYF
>-|-|TRBJ2-5|TRBV4-3
TGCGCCAGCAGCCAAGATATTCGTCAGGGGGGGGAGCTGGAGACCCAGTACTTC
CASSQDIRQGGELETQYF
>-|TRBD2|TRBJ2-1|TRBV19
TGTGCAGCGCGGGGGGCGCTAATAAATGAGCAGTTCTTC
CAARGALINEQFF
>many|-|TRBJ2-1|TRBV20-1
TGCAGTGCTAGAGATAGCTCGTCCCAGGCTGATTCCTACAATGAGCAGTTCTTC
CSARDSSSQADSYNEQFF
>many|-|TRBJ2-6|TRBV7-9
TGTGCCAGCAGCACTCCGCGACAGGACTCTGGGGCCAACGTCCTGACTTTC
CASSTPRQDSGANVLTF
>few|TRBD2|TRBJ2-1|TRBV7-9
TGTGCCAGCAGCACATGGACTAGCGGAGAGCAGTTCTTC
CASSTWTSGEQFF